These 4 T cell receptor beta chains were all obtained from the same sample, sequenced in a study of blood T cell repertoires in COVID-19. Sequencing used immunoSEQ multiplex PCR; TCRdb keeps in-frame clones, though not all of them. The data show over 70,000 clones, with over 60% seen just once and 2% to 2.5% held by the top ten. Specimen: peripheral blood. Receptor source: an older man with COVID-19, enrolled during active disease.

The V call is TRBV12-3 or TRBV12-4, the J call TRBJ1-5; no clear D. V lost 6 bases to trimming and J lost 6 bases, with 12 bases between them. This CDR3 is built from 13 residues. CDR3 DNA: TGTGCCAGCAGCCAGTCAATTGCTCAGCCCCAGCATTTT. This gives the protein CASSQSIAQPQHF.

The chain carries TRBV7-9 and TRBJ1-3; TRBD1 agrees at 7 bases. V gave up 4 bases and J gave up 0 bases; unmatched junction bases: 9. This CDR3 region has 17 residues. CDR1 and CDR2 from the germline V gene are SEHNR and FQNEAQ (reference sequence). CDR3 nucleotide sequence: TGTGCCAGCAGCTGGGGAGGACAGGCGATCTCTGGAAACACCATATATTTT. This codes for CASSWGGQAISGNTIYF.

The chain has TRBV7-3 and TRBJ1-2; 9 bases line up with TRBD1. Germline values: CDR1 SGHTA, CDR2 FQGTGA. The CDR3 contains 13 residues. Unmatched junction bases numbered 5, after V lost 5 bases and J lost 7 bases. The CDR3: CASSPGTGRGYTF. CDR3 in DNA: TGTGCCAGCAGCCCCGGGACAGGGCGTGGCTACACCTTC.

The rearrangement links TRBV6-4 to TRBJ2-7, with 13 bases lining up with TRBD2. The CDR3 spans 17 residues. The germline CDR1 and CDR2 sequences are MRHNA and SNTAGT. Trimming cost V 0 bases and J 0 bases; bases outside gene matches: 2. The chain's CDR3 is CASSDSWTSGSSYEQYF. The CDR3 DNA sequence: TGTGCCAGCAGTGACTCCTGGACTAGCGGGAGCTCCTACGAGCAGTACTTC.